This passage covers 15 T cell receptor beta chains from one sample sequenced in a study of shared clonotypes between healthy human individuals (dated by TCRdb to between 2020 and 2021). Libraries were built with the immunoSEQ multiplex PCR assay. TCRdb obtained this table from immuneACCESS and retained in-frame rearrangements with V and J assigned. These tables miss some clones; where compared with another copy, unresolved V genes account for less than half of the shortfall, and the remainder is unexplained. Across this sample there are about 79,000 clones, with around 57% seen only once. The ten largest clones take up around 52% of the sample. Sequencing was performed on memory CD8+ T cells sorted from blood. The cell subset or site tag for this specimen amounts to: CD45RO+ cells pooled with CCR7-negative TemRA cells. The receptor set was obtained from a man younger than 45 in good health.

The CDR3 nucleotides read TGTGCCATCAGTGCGGGTTCCTCCTACGAGCAGTACTTC. Translated: CAISAGSSYEQYF. This chain uses TRBV10-3 with TRBJ2-7; D unclear. Germline V gives CDR1 ENHRY, CDR2 SYGVKD. V lost 4 bases to trimming and J lost 0 bases, with 7 bases between them. CDR3 length: 13 amino acids.

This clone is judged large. The CDR3 spells CASSIGTSSYEQYF. The CDR3 nucleotides read TGTGCCAGCAGCATAGGGACTAGCTCCTACGAGCAGTACTTC. V and J are TRBV27 and TRBJ2-7; 8 bases are a match to TRBD2. J lost 0 bases, V lost 6 bases, and 4 bases had no gene match. The CDR3 runs to 14 residues. Germline V gene lookup returns CDR1 MNHEY and CDR2 SMNVEV (reference sequence).

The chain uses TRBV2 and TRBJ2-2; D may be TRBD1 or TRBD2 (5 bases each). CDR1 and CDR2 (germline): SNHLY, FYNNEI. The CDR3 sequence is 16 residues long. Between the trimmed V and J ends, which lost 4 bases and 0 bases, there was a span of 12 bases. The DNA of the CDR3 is TGTGCCAGCAGTGTTTTTGGGGGTGCGAACACCGGGGAGCTGTTTTTT. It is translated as CASSVFGGANTGELFF.

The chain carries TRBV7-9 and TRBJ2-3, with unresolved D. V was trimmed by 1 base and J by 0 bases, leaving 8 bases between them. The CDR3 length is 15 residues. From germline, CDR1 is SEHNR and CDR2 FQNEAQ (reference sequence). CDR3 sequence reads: CASSLEWSSTDTQYF. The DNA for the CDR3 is TGTGCCAGCAGCTTAGAGTGGTCCAGCACAGATACGCAGTATTTT.

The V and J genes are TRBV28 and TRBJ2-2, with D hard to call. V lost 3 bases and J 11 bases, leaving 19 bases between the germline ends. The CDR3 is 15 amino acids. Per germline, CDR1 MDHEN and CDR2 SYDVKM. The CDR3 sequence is CASSFVPPRTVELFF. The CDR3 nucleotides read TGTGCCAGCAGTTTTGTCCCGCCGAGGACGGTTGAGCTGTTTTTT.

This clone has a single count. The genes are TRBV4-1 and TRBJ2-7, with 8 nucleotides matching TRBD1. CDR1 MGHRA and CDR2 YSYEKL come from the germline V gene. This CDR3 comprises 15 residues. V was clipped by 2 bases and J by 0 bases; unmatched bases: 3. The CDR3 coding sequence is TGCGCCAGCAGCCAACGGCAGGGGGCCTCCTACGAGCAGTACTTC. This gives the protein CASSQRQGASYEQYF.

In DNA form, the CDR3 reads TGCGCCAGCAGCCAGGGGACAGGGTCCGGACTTAAAAATGAAAAACTGTTTTTT. Amino acid sequence: CASSQGTGSGLKNEKLFF. The chain has TRBV4-1 and TRBJ1-4; the match to TRBD1 covers 9 bases. V trimming: 3 bases; J trimming: 5 bases; junction bases outside the gene matches: 13. Germline CDR1 is MGHRA and CDR2 is YSYEKL. The CDR3 runs to 18 residues.

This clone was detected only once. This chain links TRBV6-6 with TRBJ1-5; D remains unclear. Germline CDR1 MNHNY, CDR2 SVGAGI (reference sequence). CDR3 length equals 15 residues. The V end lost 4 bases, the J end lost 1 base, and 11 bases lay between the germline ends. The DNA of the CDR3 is TGTGCCAGCAGTTCTGGTGGTGGGAGCAATCAGCCCCAGCATTTT. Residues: CASSSGGGSNQPQHF.

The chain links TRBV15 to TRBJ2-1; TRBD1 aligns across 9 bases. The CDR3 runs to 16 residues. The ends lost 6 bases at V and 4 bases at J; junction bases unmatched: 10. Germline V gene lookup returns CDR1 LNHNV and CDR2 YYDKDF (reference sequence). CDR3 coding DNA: TGTGCCACCAGTGTTTTGGACAGGGGCCTGTACAATGAGCAGTTCTTC. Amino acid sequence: CATSVLDRGLYNEQFF.

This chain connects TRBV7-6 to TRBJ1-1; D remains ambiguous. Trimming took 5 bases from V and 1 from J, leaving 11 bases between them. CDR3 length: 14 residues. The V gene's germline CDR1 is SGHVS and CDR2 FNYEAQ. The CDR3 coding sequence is TGTGCCAGCAGCCCCACTCGAGAGAACACTGAAGCTTTCTTT. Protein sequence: CASSPTRENTEAFF.

The CDR3 loop is CASSTAGRDYNEQFF. As DNA, the CDR3 is TGTGCCAGTAGTACAGCCGGGCGAGATTACAATGAGCAGTTCTTC. V usage is TRBV19 and J usage is TRBJ2-1; D unresolved. V was pared by 4 bases and J by 4 bases, with 14 bases between. Germline V gene data show CDR1 as LNHDA and CDR2 as SQIVND (reference sequence). The CDR3 covers 15 residues. The full variable domain, with the rest looked up from reference TRBV19 and TRBJ2-1, is DGGITQSPKYLFRKEGQNVTLSCEQNLNHDAMYWYRQDPGQGLRLIYYSQIVNDFQKGDIAEGYSVSREKKESFPLTVTSAQKNPTAFYLCASSTAGRDYNEQFFGPGTRLTVL.

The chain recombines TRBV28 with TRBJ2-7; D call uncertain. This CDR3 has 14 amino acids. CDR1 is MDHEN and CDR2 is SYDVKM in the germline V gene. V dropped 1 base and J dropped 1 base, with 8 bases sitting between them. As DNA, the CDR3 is TGTGCCAGCAGTTTATTCGACGGTTCCTACGAGCAGTACTTC. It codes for CASSLFDGSYEQYF.

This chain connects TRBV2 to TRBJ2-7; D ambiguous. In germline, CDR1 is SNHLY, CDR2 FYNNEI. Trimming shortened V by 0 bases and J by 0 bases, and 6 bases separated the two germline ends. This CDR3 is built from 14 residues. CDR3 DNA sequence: TGTGCCAGCAGTGAAGCCGGATTCTCCTACGAGCAGTACTTC. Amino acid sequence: CASSEAGFSYEQYF.

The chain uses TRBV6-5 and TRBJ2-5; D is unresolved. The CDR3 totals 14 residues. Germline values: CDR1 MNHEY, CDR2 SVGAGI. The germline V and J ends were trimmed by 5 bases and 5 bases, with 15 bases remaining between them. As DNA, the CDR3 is TGTGCCAGCAGTGAACGGGTTAGCACGGAGACCCAGTACTTC. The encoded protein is CASSERVSTETQYF.

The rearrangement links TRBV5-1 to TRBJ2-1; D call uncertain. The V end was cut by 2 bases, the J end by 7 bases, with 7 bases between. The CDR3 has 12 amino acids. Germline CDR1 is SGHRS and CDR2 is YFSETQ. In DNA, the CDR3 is TGCGCCAGCAGCTTAAACCTTAATGAGCAGTTCTTC. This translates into CASSLNLNEQFF.